A single sample gave rise to the 6 T cell receptor beta chains below, sequenced in a study of T cell responses to AZD1222 COVID-19 vaccine. TCRdb's copy holds only in-frame clones and misses some; the assay was immunoSEQ multiplex PCR. The top ten clones hold about 4.5% of a sample with around 110,000 clones, roughly 87% of them seen once. The sample here was peripheral blood, taken on day 0 of AZD1222 vaccination. The receptors were gathered from an adult in good health.

The chain couples TRBV3-1 (or the pseudogene TRBV3-2) to TRBJ2-5; no firm D call. The CDR3 extends over 11 amino acids. V gave up 2 bases and J gave up 3 bases, with 1 base separating them. The germline V gene encodes CDR1 LGHDT and CDR2 YNNKEL (reference sequence). This CDR3 is CASSQKETQYF. For the CDR3, the DNA is TGTGCCAGCAGCCAAAAAGAGACCCAGTACTTC.

The chain joins TRBV7-2 to TRBJ1-2, with TRBD1 matching over 7 bases. The V segment lost 2 bases and the J segment 7 bases; nucleotides outside the gene matches: 7. In germline, CDR1 is SGHTA, CDR2 FQGNSA. This CDR3 comprises 14 residues. CDR3 residues: CASSLRRGRLGYTF. In nucleotides, the CDR3 is TGTGCCAGCAGCTTAAGAAGGGGGCGACTTGGCTACACCTTC.

This clone is a singleton in its sample. This CDR3 is CASSQAGFTEAFF. In DNA, the CDR3 is TGTGCCAGCAGCCAAGCGGGTTTCACTGAAGCTTTCTTT. The chain links TRBV14 to TRBJ1-1, with D uncertain. Between the trimmed V and J ends, which lost 1 base and 4 bases, there was a span of 7 bases. The CDR3 length is 13 residues. In germline, CDR1 is SGHDN, CDR2 FVKESK. Together with reference TRBV14 and TRBJ1-1, the CDR3 gives the full variable domain: EAGVTQFPSHSVIEKGQTVTLRCDPISGHDNLYWYRRVMGKEIKFLLHFVKESKQDESGMPNNRFLAERTGGTYSTLKVQPAELEDSGVYFCASSQAGFTEAFFGQGTRLTVV.

This clone has just a few counts. The chain's CDR3 is CASSHQPGQGTDTQYF. Here the CDR3 DNA reads TGTGCCAGCAGTCACCAACCCGGACAGGGCACAGATACGCAGTATTTT. The chain carries TRBV6-2 or TRBV6-3 and TRBJ2-3; 7 bases are shared with TRBD1. V shed 5 bases, J shed 1 base, and the junction held 9 bases outside the gene matches. CDR3 length: 16 residues. CDR1 and CDR2 from the germline V gene are MNHEY and SVGEGT.

This chain joins TRBV2 and TRBJ2-6; 7 bases match TRBD1. Germline loops: CDR1 SNHLY, CDR2 FYNNEI. This CDR3 spans 15 amino acids. V was clipped by 5 bases and J by 4 bases; unmatched bases: 5. CDR3 sequence reads: CASSSDRAGANVLTF. DNA for the CDR3: TGTGCCAGCAGTTCCGACAGGGCCGGGGCCAACGTCCTGACTTTC.

The chain combines TRBV7-8 with TRBJ1-1; tentatively, D is TRBD1 (5 bases). Germline CDR1 SGHVS, CDR2 FQNEAQ. V lost 1 base, J lost 6 bases, and 12 bases lay in between. This CDR3 has 14 residues. CDR3 protein: CASSLDWGSAEAFF. The CDR3 bases are TGTGCCAGCAGCTTAGACTGGGGCTCGGCTGAAGCTTTCTTT.